This TCR beta chain is from a study of shared clonotypes between healthy human individuals. Overall study results and limits: In general, naive subsets displayed greater estimated richness than memory subsets did.

Here immunoSEQ multiplex PCR was the method, and the copy in TCRdb shows in-frame clones only, minus some. The sample carries 950,000 to 1,300,000 clones, roughly 80% recorded once. All the donors were Caucasian adults who lived in Nashville, Tennessee. To note about this clone: The antigen remains unidentified.

The material sequenced was memory CD4+ T cells sorted from blood. The subset was: CD45RA-negative fraction. This TCR was sampled from a man between 18 and 35 years old in good health.

The CDR3 DNA reads TGCGCCAGCAGCCTAATGGGGCTAGCGGGAGGCGGGCAGTTCTTC. Translated, it gives CASSLMGLAGGGQFF. The chain has TRBV4-1 and TRBJ2-1; 11 bases fit TRBD2. With 4 bases clipped from V and 12 bases from J, the junction kept 11 bases outside the gene matches. The CDR3 spans 15 residues. CDR1 is MGHRA, CDR2 YSYEKL, per germline.